The T cell receptor beta chain described here comes from a study of blood T cell repertoires in COVID-19 (TCRdb year 2020). The study in broad terms: Samples covering the acute and convalescent phases of COVID-19 were provided by collaborators in the United States, Italy and Spain. The samples were drawn from two sources: the first 160 participants of the ongoing ImmuneRACE study, and 1,000 to 1,500 subjects contributed by 6 global collaborators. The material from the prospective study consisted of cDNA or gDNA derived from T cells, B-cell-depleted T cells, or PBMCs. A de-identified subject ID, COVID-19 status, age in years and sex were almost always included in the sample metadata. The repertoires were made available in a free public database intended to serve as a resource for research on the immune response to SARS-CoV-2. The dataset comprised deeply sampled blood TCRbeta repertoires from subjects exposed to, actively infected with, or recovered from COVID-19. Where available, HLA class I and class II types were obtained from metadata supplied by the sample provider rather than from assay-based typing. Broad study findings and their caveats: The amount of clinical and demographic metadata varied by source and participant and was provided uncurated.

The count of this clone is one. It lacks a known antigen. The input lacks base qualities; no much larger clone sits a single base away. CDR1 and CDR2, looked up from the germline V gene (reference sequence), are LNHDA and SQIVND. The junction carries 7 bases between V and J, which are trimmed by 9 bases and 1 base respectively. The CDR3 has 13 amino acids, counting the end cysteine and phenylalanine. Left in the record is the CDR3 DNA by itself, 39 bases read in frame from the first base. The collaborating institutions used their own protocols to collect whole blood in K2EDTA tubes. Collaborator samples were shipped for TCRbeta analysis as frozen whole blood, isolated PBMCs, or DNA extracted from either sample type. The immunoSEQ Assay, a bias-controlled multiplex PCR, was used to amplify TCRbeta CDR3 regions from genomic DNA. The paper's data handling went like this. The number of nucleated cells in each sample was estimated from the amplification of reference gene primers within the assay. To quantify the absolute abundance of each unique TCRbeta CDR3 rearrangement, sequence reads were collapsed and filtered. For each sample, productive Simpson clonality was calculated by taking the square root of Simpson's diversity index across productive rearrangements. Here the immuneACCESS table is served through TCRdb, limited to in-frame sequences with V and J called. Missing clones are a known gap in these copies; in checked studies unresolved V genes cover under half, and the rest lacks a known reason. V, J and clone size derive from that table, while D and trimming were established from the DNA sequence. The sample has approximately 190,000 clones on record, approximately 84% of them singletons. Less than 6.5% of the sample belongs to the ten largest clones.

Sequencing was carried out using peripheral blood. The sequence was obtained from a woman between 65 and 79 years old with active or convalescent COVID-19. This chain is built from TRBV19 and TRBJ2-6; TRBD1 is perhaps the D gene, given 6 matching bases. The CDR3 region has the sequence CASRGSGANVLTF. DNA sequence: TGTGCCAGCAGGGGTTCTGGGGCCAACGTCCTGACTTTC.